Presented here are 31 T cell receptor beta chains from one specimen sequenced in a study of cytomegalovirus exposure and HLA in healthy donors. The PCR made use of 60 Vbeta and 13 Jbeta primers. The method was immunoSEQ multiplex PCR; TCRdb's version includes in-frame clones alone and lacks a portion of them. The profile shows 100,000 to 150,000 clones, 70% to 90% of them singletons. Sequenced material: PBMCs. Source of these receptors: a boy younger than 18 in good health and CMV-seronegative.

J is TRBJ2-5 and V is TRBV9; D not resolved. Looked up from germline, CDR1 is SGDLS and CDR2 is YYNGEE. CDR3 length: 13 residues. V lost 0 bases, J lost 5 bases, and 8 bases lay in between. CDR3 sequence (DNA): TGTGCCAGCAGCGTAGCCCCGGTCGAGACCCAGTACTTC. Residues: CASSVAPVETQYF.

The V gene is TRBV13, the J gene TRBJ2-5; 9 positions agree with TRBD1. CDR3 size: 15 residues. V gave up 4 bases and J gave up 6 bases; unmatched junction bases: 9. Germline-derived CDR1 and CDR2 are PRHDT and FYEKMQ (reference sequence). CDR3 nucleotides: TGTGCCAGCAGCTCGAGACGCACAGGGGGCCAGACCCAGTACTTC. Its protein is CASSSRRTGGQTQYF.

V is TRBV6-5 and J is TRBJ2-1, with a tentative D call TRBD2 (6 bases). The V end lost 6 bases, the J end lost 5 bases, and 17 bases lay between the germline ends. CDR1 is MNHEY and CDR2 is SVGAGI in the germline V gene. There are 15 residues in the CDR3. This CDR3 reads CASRPGTQRDNEQFF. CDR3 in DNA: TGTGCCAGCAGGCCTGGGACTCAGCGGGACAATGAGCAGTTCTTC.

The rearrangement joins TRBV25-1 to TRBJ1-1; 7 bases fit TRBD1. In germline, CDR1 is MGHDK, CDR2 SYGVNS. J gave up 4 bases and V 5 bases, and 4 bases lay outside the gene matches. This CDR3 comprises 13 residues. The CDR3 DNA is TGTGCCAGCAGTCAACAGGGGCGCACTGAAGCTTTCTTT. This sequence encodes CASSQQGRTEAFF.

This sequence joins TRBV7-3 and TRBJ2-1; TRBD1 is a possible D gene (5 bases). This CDR3 has 13 amino acids. Germline CDR1 and CDR2: SGHTA and FQGTGA. The germline V and J ends were trimmed by 5 bases and 8 bases, with 13 bases remaining between them. The chain's CDR3 is CASSLRFRDEQFF. The DNA for the CDR3 is TGTGCCAGCAGCCTAAGGTTCAGGGATGAGCAGTTCTTC.

V gene TRBV11-3 combines with J gene TRBJ1-1; D is unclear. Per germline, CDR1 SGHNT and CDR2 YENEEA. With 2 bases removed from V and 0 bases from J, the gap between germline ends came to 13 bases. This CDR3 spans 16 amino acids. Written as DNA, the CDR3 is TGTGCCAGCAGCTTACGACGGGCGGGGATGAACACTGAAGCTTTCTTT. Encoded protein: CASSLRRAGMNTEAFF.

V usage is TRBV19 and J usage is TRBJ1-2; TRBD1 aligns across 11 bases. V was pared by 2 bases and J by 0 bases, with 2 bases of the junction left unmatched. Per the germline V gene, CDR1 is LNHDA and CDR2 is SQIVND (reference sequence). The length of the CDR3 is 16 residues. Written as DNA, the CDR3 is TGTGCCAGTAGTATACCGGGACAGGGGGCTAACTATGGCTACACCTTC. It codes for CASSIPGQGANYGYTF.

The chain has TRBV6-4 and TRBJ2-1, with 9 bases matching TRBD2. Losses at the gene ends were 4 bases for V and 3 bases for J; bases not matched to a gene: 4. CDR3 size: 15 residues. Germline CDR1 and CDR2: MRHNA and SNTAGT. CDR3 coding DNA: TGTGCCAGCAGTGTTGTAGCGGGGGACTACAATGAGCAGTTCTTC. Translation: CASSVVAGDYNEQFF.

The V and J genes are TRBV7-9 and TRBJ2-1, with 7 bases fitting TRBD1. CDR1 is SEHNR, CDR2 FQNEAQ, per germline (reference sequence). CDR3 length: 15 amino acids. Unmatched junction bases numbered 8, after V lost 3 bases and J lost 6 bases. DNA for the CDR3: TGTGCCAGCAGCTTGGAAGGGGGCGCAGTCAATGAGCAGTTCTTC. Translating gives CASSLEGGAVNEQFF.

The chain uses TRBV6-4 and TRBJ1-2; 8 positions match TRBD1. V shed 3 bases, J shed 7 bases, and the junction held 7 bases outside the gene matches. The germline gives CDR1 MRHNA, CDR2 SNTAGT. This CDR3 region has 14 residues. The CDR3 region has the DNA TGTGCCAGCAGTGAAGATGGACAGGGTGCTGGCTACACCTTC. Encoded protein: CASSEDGQGAGYTF.

In nucleotides, the CDR3 is TGCAGCGTTGAAGACCGGGACAGGGTAGGCGCAGATACGCAGTATTTT. Protein: CSVEDRDRVGADTQYF. The rearrangement links TRBV29-1 to TRBJ2-3; 9 bases line up with TRBD1. Germline CDR1 SQVTM, CDR2 ANQGSEA. V was clipped by 0 bases and J by 4 bases; unmatched bases: 8. This CDR3 spans 16 amino acids.

The chain joins TRBV9 to TRBJ2-7, with TRBD2 matching over 8 bases. Germline CDR1 is SGDLS and CDR2 is YYNGEE. The CDR3 is 13 residues long. Trimming cost V 6 bases and J 3 bases; bases outside gene matches: 5. The CDR3 here is CASNREGRYEQYF. The CDR3 DNA sequence: TGTGCCAGCAACCGGGAGGGCCGCTACGAGCAGTACTTC.

The CDR3 is CAISELTGVGANVLTF. For the CDR3, the DNA is TGTGCCATCAGTGAGTTGACAGGGGTCGGGGCCAACGTCCTGACTTTC. V and J are TRBV10-3 and TRBJ2-6; 8 bases agree with TRBD1. The germline V gene encodes CDR1 ENHRY and CDR2 SYGVKD. V gave up 1 base and J gave up 4 bases; unmatched junction bases: 3. This CDR3 has 16 residues.

The chain uses TRBV19 and TRBJ2-3; tentative D call: TRBD1 (6 bases). The CDR3 runs to 14 residues. Germline V gene lookup returns CDR1 LNHDA and CDR2 SQIVND (reference sequence). Trimming took 5 bases from V and 1 from J, leaving 10 bases between them. The CDR3 sequence: CASSLRTGTDTQYF. CDR3 sequence (DNA): TGTGCCAGTAGTCTACGGACAGGCACAGATACGCAGTATTTT.

This clone is a singleton in its sample. V usage is TRBV4-1 and J usage is TRBJ2-3; 8 bases fit TRBD2. V shed 0 bases and J 5 bases; nucleotides not matched to a gene: 7. The CDR3 spans 16 residues. Germline V lookup: CDR1 MGHRA, CDR2 YSYEKL. The CDR3 coding sequence is TGCGCCAGCAGCCAAGATCCAGCGGGAGTGAGAGATACGCAGTATTTT. Its protein is CASSQDPAGVRDTQYF.

This rearrangement joins TRBV27 to TRBJ1-1; tentatively, D is TRBD1 (6 bases). CDR3 size: 13 residues. Trimming removed 4 bases at V and 4 bases at J, with 10 bases between. CDR1 and CDR2 (germline): MNHEY, SMNVEV (reference sequence). CDR3 amino acids: CASSSLQGTEAFF. The CDR3 DNA is TGTGCCAGCAGTTCCTTACAGGGCACTGAAGCTTTCTTT.

This rearrangement joins TRBV30 to TRBJ1-2, with D possibly matching TRBD1 (6 bases). V was trimmed by 5 bases and J by 8 bases, leaving 12 bases between them. The CDR3 contains 11 residues. Germline V lookup: CDR1 GTSNPN, CDR2 SVGIG (reference sequence). CDR3 residues: CAWLQGWGYTF. The CDR3 region has the DNA TGTGCCTGGCTGCAGGGGTGGGGCTACACCTTC. The full variable domain, in which reference TRBV30 and TRBJ1-2 provide the parts outside the CDR3, is SQTIHQWPATLVQPVGSPLSLECTVEGTSNPNLYWYRQAAGRGLQLLFYSVGIGQISSEVPQNLSASRPQDRQFILSSKKLLLSDSGFYLCAWLQGWGYTFGSGTRLTVV.

This chain uses TRBV6-1 with TRBJ1-2; D gene ambiguous. The CDR3 has 13 amino acids. The V gene lost 7 bases and the J gene lost 3 bases, with 12 bases spanning the gap. The germline CDR1 and CDR2 sequences are MNHNS and SASEGT. CDR3 protein: CASIGLDYYGYTF. The CDR3 DNA follows: TGTGCCAGCATTGGGCTGGACTACTATGGCTACACCTTC.

The V gene is TRBV27, the J gene TRBJ2-6; 7 positions agree with TRBD2. Germline V gene lookup returns CDR1 MNHEY and CDR2 SMNVEV (reference sequence). V was clipped by 4 bases and J by 0 bases; unmatched bases: 12. The CDR3 length is 19 residues. The CDR3 spells CASSSKQRGPGSGANVLTF. In DNA, the CDR3 is TGTGCCAGCAGTTCCAAACAGCGGGGCCCCGGCTCTGGGGCCAACGTCCTGACTTTC.

V is TRBV7-9 and J is TRBJ2-1; D is perhaps TRBD2 (6 bases). This CDR3 has 13 residues. CDR1 and CDR2 from the germline V gene are SEHNR and FQNEAQ (reference sequence). V was cut by 3 bases and J by 7 bases, with 10 bases left in between. This CDR3 is CASSFRGGNEQFF. The CDR3 DNA follows: TGTGCCAGCAGCTTCCGGGGAGGTAATGAGCAGTTCTTC.

About this clone itself: The same CDR3 can be traced to other DNA sequences in this sample. CDR3 protein: CASSVGQGAYEQYF. CDR3 nucleotide sequence: TGTGCCAGCAGCGTGGGACAGGGGGCGTACGAGCAGTACTTC. The chain uses TRBV9 and TRBJ2-7, with 12 bases lining up with TRBD1. Germline values: CDR1 SGDLS, CDR2 YYNGEE. V shed 2 bases, J shed 4 bases, and the junction held 1 base outside the gene matches. The CDR3 has 14 amino acids.

The chain joins TRBV1 to TRBJ2-2; the table's D call, TRBD2, has no DNA check behind it. TRBV1 is described as a pseudogene. This CDR3 has 19 amino acids. The CDR3 loop is CTSSQEVAGGPVETGELFF. The CDR3, as DNA: TGCACCAGCAGCCAAGAGGTAGCGGGGGGGCCAGTGGAGACCGGGGAGCTGTTTTTT.

The V call is TRBV7-8, the J call TRBJ1-5; 10 positions match TRBD1. This CDR3 comprises 15 residues. With V trimmed by 5 bases and J by 3 bases, 4 bases remained unmatched. Germline values: CDR1 SGHVS, CDR2 FQNEAQ. The CDR3 coding sequence is TGTGCCAGCAGCACCCGACAGGGGGCCAATCAGCCCCAGCATTTT. Translation gives CASSTRQGANQPQHF.

The chain joins TRBV4-1 to TRBJ2-5, with 8 bases lining up with TRBD2. J gave up 5 bases and V 1 base, and 6 bases lay outside the gene matches. The CDR3 runs 15 residues. CDR1 and CDR2 (germline): MGHRA, YSYEKL. The CDR3 nucleotides read TGCGCCAGCAGCCAAGTTGGGACTAGGGGGGAGACCCAGTACTTC. It is translated as CASSQVGTRGETQYF.

The chain joins TRBV7-2 to TRBJ2-7; D unclear. Per germline, CDR1 SGHTA and CDR2 FQGNSA. The length of the CDR3 is 12 residues. V was shortened by 3 bases and J by 2 bases, with 5 bases between the two germline ends. The DNA of the CDR3 is TGTGCCAGCAGCTTTGGCCCCTACGAGCAGTACTTC. It yields the protein CASSFGPYEQYF. Using reference TRBV7-2 and TRBJ2-7 for the parts outside the CDR3, the full variable domain is GAGVSQSPSNKVTEKGKDVELRCDPISGHTALYWYRQSLGQGLEFLIYFQGNSAPDKSGLPSDRFSAERTGGSVSTLTIQRTQQEDSAVYLCASSFGPYEQYFGPGTRLTVT.

The V gene is TRBV29-1, the J gene TRBJ2-7; TRBD2 matches at 9 bases. Trimming at V came to 2 bases and at J to 0 bases, leaving 11 bases not matched to a gene. This CDR3 spans 17 amino acids. Germline V gene sequence: CDR1 SQVTM, CDR2 ANQGSEA. Here the CDR3 reads CSVESPERGASSYEQYF. CDR3 DNA: TGCAGCGTTGAAAGCCCGGAGCGGGGGGCGAGCTCCTACGAGCAGTACTTC.

This clone turned up a few times. This CDR3 is CASSQEFRGNQPQHF. The CDR3 DNA is TGTGCCAGCAGCCAAGAGTTCAGGGGCAATCAGCCCCAGCATTTT. V gene TRBV4-2 combines with J gene TRBJ1-5; D perhaps matches TRBD1 (5 bases). Looked up from germline, CDR1 is LGHNA and CDR2 is YNFKEQ. The CDR3 spans 15 residues. V was cut by 0 bases and J by 2 bases, with 8 bases left in between.

The V gene is TRBV7-2, the J gene TRBJ2-3, with TRBD1 as a possible D gene (6 bases). Looked up from germline, CDR1 is SGHTA and CDR2 is FQGNSA. Deletions cut 7 bases from V and 2 bases from J, with 16 bases between. The CDR3 has 15 residues. Here the CDR3 reads CASIESGHHTDTQYF. CDR3 nucleotide sequence: TGTGCCAGCATCGAATCGGGACATCACACAGATACGCAGTATTTT.

The count of this clone is one. The genes are TRBV11-2 and TRBJ1-3; 12 bases agree with TRBD1. V was clipped by 5 bases and J by 4 bases; unmatched bases: 15. The germline V gene has CDR1 SGHAT and CDR2 FQNNGV. The CDR3 loop spans 19 amino acids. CDR3 sequence (DNA): TGTGCCAGCAGCCACTCGCCTCCGGGACAGGGGGCGCGGGGAAACACCATATATTTT. Translated: CASSHSPPGQGARGNTIYF.

The chain has TRBV9 and TRBJ2-5, with D possibly TRBD2 on 5 matching bases. V dropped 0 bases and J dropped 2 bases, with 11 bases sitting between them. CDR3 length: 15 amino acids. The germline V gene encodes CDR1 SGDLS and CDR2 YYNGEE. The CDR3 region is CASSVAFGVQETQYF. The DNA of the CDR3 is TGTGCCAGCAGCGTAGCTTTCGGGGTACAAGAGACCCAGTACTTC.

The chain has TRBV25-1 and TRBJ1-6; 7 positions match TRBD1. This CDR3 is built from 16 residues. The V gene's germline CDR1 is MGHDK and CDR2 SYGVNS. Unmatched junction bases numbered 12, after V lost 4 bases and J lost 9 bases. The CDR3 protein is CASSARGGGLSSPLHF. The CDR3 coding sequence is TGTGCCAGCAGTGCCCGAGGGGGCGGCCTAAGTTCACCCCTCCACTTT.